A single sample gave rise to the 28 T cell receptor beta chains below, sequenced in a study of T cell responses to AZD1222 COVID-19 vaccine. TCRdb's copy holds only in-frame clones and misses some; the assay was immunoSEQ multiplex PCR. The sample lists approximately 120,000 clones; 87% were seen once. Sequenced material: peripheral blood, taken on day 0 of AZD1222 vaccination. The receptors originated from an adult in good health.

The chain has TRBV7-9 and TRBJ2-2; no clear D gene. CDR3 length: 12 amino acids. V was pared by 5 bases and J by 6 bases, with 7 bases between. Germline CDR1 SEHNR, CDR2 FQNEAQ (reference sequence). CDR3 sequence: CASSPDPGELFF. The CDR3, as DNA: TGTGCCAGCAGCCCCGACCCCGGGGAGCTGTTTTTT. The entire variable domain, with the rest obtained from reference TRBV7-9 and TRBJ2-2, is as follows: DTGVSQNPRHKITKRGQNVTFRCDPISEHNRLYWYRQTLGQGPEFLTYFQNEAQLEKSRLLSDRFSAERPKGSFSTLEIQRTEQGDSAMYLCASSPDPGELFFGEGSRLTVL.

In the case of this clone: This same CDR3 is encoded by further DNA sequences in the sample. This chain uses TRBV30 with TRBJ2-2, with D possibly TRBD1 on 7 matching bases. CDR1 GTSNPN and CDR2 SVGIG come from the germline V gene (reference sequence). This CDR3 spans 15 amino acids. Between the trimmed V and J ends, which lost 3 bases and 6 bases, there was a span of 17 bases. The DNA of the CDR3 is TGTGCCTGGAGCCTTGGAGGGGGCGCCCCCGGGGAGCTGTTTTTT. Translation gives CAWSLGGGAPGELFF.

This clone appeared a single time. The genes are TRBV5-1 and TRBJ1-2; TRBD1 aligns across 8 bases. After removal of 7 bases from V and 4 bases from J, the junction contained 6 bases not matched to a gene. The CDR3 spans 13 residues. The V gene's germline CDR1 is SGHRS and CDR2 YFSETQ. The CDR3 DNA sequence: TGCGCCAGCTCGACAGGGGATGCCTATGGCTACACCTTC. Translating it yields CASSTGDAYGYTF. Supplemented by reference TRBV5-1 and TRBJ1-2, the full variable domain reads KAGVTQTPRYLIKTRGQQVTLSCSPISGHRSVSWYQQTPGQGLQFLFEYFSETQRNKGNFPGRFSGRQFSNSRSEMNVSTLELGDSALYLCASSTGDAYGYTFGSGTRLTVV.

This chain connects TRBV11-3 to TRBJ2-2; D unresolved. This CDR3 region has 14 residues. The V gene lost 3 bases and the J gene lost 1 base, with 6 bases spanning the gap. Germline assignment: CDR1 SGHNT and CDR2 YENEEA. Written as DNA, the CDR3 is TGTGCCAGCAGCTTGCTGATGAACACCGGGGAGCTGTTTTTT. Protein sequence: CASSLLMNTGELFF.

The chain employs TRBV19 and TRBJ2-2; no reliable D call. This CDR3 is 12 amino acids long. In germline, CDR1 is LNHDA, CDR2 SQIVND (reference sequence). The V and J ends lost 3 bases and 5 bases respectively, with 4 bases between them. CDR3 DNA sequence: TGTGCCAGTAGTATCGGGACCGGGGAGCTGTTTTTT. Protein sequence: CASSIGTGELFF. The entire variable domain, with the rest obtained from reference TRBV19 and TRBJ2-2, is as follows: DGGITQSPKYLFRKEGQNVTLSCEQNLNHDAMYWYRQDPGQGLRLIYYSQIVNDFQKGDIAEGYSVSREKKESFPLTVTSAQKNPTAFYLCASSIGTGELFFGEGSRLTVL.

The CDR3 DNA sequence: TGTGCCAGCGGGGGGCAACTAGCGGGAACGAATGAGCAGTTCTTC. Its translation: CASGGQLAGTNEQFF. V gene TRBV7-8 combines with J gene TRBJ2-1; TRBD2 matches 10 bases. V was pared by 8 bases and J by 7 bases, with 11 bases of the junction left unmatched. CDR3 length equals 15 residues. Germline loops: CDR1 SGHVS, CDR2 FQNEAQ.

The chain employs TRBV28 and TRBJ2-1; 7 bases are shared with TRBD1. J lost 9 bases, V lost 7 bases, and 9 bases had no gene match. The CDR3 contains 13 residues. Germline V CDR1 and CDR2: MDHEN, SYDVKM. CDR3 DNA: TGTGCCAGCACACCAGGGGGAGTGGGTGAGCAGTTCTTC. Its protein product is CASTPGGVGEQFF.

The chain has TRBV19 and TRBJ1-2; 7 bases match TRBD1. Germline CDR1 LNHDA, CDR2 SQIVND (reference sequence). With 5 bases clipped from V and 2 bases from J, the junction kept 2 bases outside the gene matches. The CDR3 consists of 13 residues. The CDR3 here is CASSADRNYGYTF. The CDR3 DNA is TGTGCCAGTAGTGCGGACAGGAACTATGGCTACACCTTC.

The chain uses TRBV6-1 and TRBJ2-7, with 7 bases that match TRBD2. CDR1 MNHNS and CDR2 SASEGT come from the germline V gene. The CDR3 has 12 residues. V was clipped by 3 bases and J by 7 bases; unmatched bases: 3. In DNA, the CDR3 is TGTGCCAGCAGTGAGACCGGGGGGGAGCAGTACTTC. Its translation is CASSETGGEQYF.

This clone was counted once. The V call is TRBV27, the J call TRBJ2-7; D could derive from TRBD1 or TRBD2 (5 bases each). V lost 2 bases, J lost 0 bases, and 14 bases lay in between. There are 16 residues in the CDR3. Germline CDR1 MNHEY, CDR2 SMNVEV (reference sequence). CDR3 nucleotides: TGTGCCAGCAGTTTAGAGAGGGGCCGACCCTCCTACGAGCAGTACTTC. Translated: CASSLERGRPSYEQYF.

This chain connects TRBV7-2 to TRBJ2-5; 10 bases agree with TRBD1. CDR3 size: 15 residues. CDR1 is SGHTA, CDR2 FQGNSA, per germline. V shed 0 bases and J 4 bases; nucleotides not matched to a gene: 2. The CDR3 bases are TGTGCCAGCAGCTTAGCTGGACAGGGGGTAGAGACCCAGTACTTC. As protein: CASSLAGQGVETQYF.

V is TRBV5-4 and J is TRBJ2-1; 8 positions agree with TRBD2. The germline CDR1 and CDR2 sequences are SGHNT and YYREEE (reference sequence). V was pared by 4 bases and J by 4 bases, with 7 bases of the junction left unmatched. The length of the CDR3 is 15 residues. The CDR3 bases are TGTGCCAGCAGCCAAACTAGCGGTCTGTACAATGAGCAGTTCTTC. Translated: CASSQTSGLYNEQFF.

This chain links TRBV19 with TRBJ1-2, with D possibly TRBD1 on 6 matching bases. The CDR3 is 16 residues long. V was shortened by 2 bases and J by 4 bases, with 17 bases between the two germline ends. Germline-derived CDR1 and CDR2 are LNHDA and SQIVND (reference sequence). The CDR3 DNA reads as TGTGCCAGTAGTATAAGTGACAGCCGGGGGCCCTATGGCTACACCTTC. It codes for CASSISDSRGPYGYTF.

DNA for the CDR3: TGTGCCAGCAGCCCCCCGGGACGGACTTTCGAGCAGTACTTC. The encoded protein is CASSPPGRTFEQYF. The chain links TRBV3-1 (or the pseudogene TRBV3-2) to TRBJ2-7; D may match TRBD1 or TRBD2 (5 bases each). This CDR3 is built from 14 residues. The ends were cut back, 4 bases at V and 6 bases at J, with 16 bases in the middle. CDR1 and CDR2 from the germline V gene are LGHDT and YNNKEL (reference sequence).

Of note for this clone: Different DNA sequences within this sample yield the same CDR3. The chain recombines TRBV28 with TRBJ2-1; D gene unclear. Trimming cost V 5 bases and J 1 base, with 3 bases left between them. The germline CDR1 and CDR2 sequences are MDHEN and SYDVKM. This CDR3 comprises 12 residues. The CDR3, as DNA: TGTGCCAGCAGTCGTTCCTACAATGAGCAGTTCTTC. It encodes CASSRSYNEQFF.

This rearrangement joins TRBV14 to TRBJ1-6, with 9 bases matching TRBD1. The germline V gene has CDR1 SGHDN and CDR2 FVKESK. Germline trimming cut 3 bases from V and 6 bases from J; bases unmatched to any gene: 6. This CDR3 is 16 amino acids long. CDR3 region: CASSQGTGSRNSPLHF. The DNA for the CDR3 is TGTGCCAGCAGCCAGGGGACAGGGTCTCGTAATTCACCCCTCCACTTT. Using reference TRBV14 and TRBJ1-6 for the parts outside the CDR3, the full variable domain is EAGVTQFPSHSVIEKGQTVTLRCDPISGHDNLYWYRRVMGKEIKFLLHFVKESKQDESGMPNNRFLAERTGGTYSTLKVQPAELEDSGVYFCASSQGTGSRNSPLHFGNGTRLTVT.

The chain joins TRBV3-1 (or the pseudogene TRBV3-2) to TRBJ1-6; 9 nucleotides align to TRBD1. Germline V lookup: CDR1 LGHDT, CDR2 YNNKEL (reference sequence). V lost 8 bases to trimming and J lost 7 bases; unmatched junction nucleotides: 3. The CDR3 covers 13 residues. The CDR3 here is CASEGQGNSPLHF. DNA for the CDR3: TGTGCCAGCGAGGGACAGGGAAATTCACCCCTCCACTTT.

The DNA for the CDR3 is TGTGCCAGCAGACCGAGGCTGGACTCTGGAAACACCATATATTTT. The encoded protein is CASRPRLDSGNTIYF. V is TRBV27 and J is TRBJ1-3, with D uncertain. CDR1 MNHEY and CDR2 SMNVEV come from the germline V gene (reference sequence). CDR3 length: 15 residues. Between the trimmed V and J ends, which lost 6 bases and 0 bases, there was a span of 12 bases.

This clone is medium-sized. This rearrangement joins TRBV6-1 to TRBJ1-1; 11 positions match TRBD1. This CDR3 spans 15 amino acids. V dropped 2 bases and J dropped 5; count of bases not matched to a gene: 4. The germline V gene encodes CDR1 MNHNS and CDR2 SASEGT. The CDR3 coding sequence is TGTGCCAGCAGTGAATACGGGACAGGGGGAACTGAAGCTTTCTTT. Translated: CASSEYGTGGTEAFF.

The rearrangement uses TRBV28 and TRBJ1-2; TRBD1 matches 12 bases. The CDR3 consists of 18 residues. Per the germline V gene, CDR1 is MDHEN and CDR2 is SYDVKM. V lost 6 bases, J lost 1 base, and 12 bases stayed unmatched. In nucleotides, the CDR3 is TGTGCCAGCAGAGGGACAGGGGGCGCAGGGGGTGTTAACTATGGCTACACCTTC. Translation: CASRGTGGAGGVNYGYTF.

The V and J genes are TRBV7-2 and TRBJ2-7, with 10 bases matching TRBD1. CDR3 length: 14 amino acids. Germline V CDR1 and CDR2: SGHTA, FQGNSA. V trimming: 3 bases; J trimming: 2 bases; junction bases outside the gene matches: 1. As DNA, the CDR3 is TGTGCCAGCAGCTTGACAGGGGGCACCTACGAGCAGTACTTC. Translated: CASSLTGGTYEQYF. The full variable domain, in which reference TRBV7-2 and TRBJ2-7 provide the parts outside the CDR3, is GAGVSQSPSNKVTEKGKDVELRCDPISGHTALYWYRQSLGQGLEFLIYFQGNSAPDKSGLPSDRFSAERTGGSVSTLTIQRTQQEDSAVYLCASSLTGGTYEQYFGPGTRLTVT.

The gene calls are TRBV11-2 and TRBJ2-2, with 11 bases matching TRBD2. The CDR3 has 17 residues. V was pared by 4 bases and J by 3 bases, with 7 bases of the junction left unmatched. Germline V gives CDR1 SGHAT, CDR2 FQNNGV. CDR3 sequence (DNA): TGTGCCAGCAGCTCCGCTAGCGGGAGGATGGACACCGGGGAGCTGTTTTTT. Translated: CASSSASGRMDTGELFF.

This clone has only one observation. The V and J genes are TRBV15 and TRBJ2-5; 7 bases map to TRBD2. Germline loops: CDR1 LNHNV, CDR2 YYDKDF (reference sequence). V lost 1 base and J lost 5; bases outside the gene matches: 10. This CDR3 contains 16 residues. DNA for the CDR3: TGTGCCACCAGCAGAGTTCGGGCTAGCGGTGGGGAGACCCAGTACTTC. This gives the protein CATSRVRASGGETQYF.

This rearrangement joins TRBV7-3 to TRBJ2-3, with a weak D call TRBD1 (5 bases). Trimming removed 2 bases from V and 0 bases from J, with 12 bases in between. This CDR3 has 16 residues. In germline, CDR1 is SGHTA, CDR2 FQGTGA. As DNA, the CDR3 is TGTGCCAGCAGCTTAGGTCCAGGGTCTAGCACAGATACGCAGTATTTT. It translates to CASSLGPGSSTDTQYF. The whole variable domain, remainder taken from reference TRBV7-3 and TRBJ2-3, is GAGVSQTPSNKVTEKGKYVELRCDPISGHTALYWYRQSLGQGPEFLIYFQGTGAADDSGLPNDRFFAVRPEGSVSTLKIQRTERGDSAVYLCASSLGPGSSTDTQYFGPGTRLTVL.

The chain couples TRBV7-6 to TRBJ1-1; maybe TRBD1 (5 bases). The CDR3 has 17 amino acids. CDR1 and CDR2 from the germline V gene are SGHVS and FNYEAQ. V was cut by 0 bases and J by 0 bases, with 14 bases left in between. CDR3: CASSLAGVGLLNTEAFF. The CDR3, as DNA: TGTGCCAGCAGCTTAGCGGGGGTGGGGCTGTTGAACACTGAAGCTTTCTTT.

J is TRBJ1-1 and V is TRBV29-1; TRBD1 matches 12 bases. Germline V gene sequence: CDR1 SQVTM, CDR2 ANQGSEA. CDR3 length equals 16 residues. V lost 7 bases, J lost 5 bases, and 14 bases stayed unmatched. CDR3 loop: CSATTGTGGSETEAFF. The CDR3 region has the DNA TGCAGCGCCACAACCGGGACAGGGGGCTCTGAGACTGAAGCTTTCTTT. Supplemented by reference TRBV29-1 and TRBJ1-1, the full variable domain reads SAVISQKPSRDICQRGTSLTIQCQVDSQVTMMFWYRQQPGQSLTLIATANQGSEATYESGFVIDKFPISRPNLTFSTLTVSNMSPEDSSIYLCSATTGTGGSETEAFFGQGTRLTVV.

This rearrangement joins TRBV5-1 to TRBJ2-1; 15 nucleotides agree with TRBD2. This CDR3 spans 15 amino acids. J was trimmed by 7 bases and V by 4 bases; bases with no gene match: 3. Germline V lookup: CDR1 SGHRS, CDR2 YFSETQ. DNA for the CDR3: TGCGCCAGCAGCCCAGGACTAGCGGGGGGGAATGAGCAGTTCTTC. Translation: CASSPGLAGGNEQFF.

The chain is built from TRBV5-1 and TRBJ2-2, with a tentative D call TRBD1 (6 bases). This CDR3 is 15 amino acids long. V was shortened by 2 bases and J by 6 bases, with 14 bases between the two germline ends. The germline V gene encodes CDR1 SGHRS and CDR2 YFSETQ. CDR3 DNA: TGCGCCAGCAGCTTCTCTGGGGGCGCGGCCGGGGAGCTGTTTTTT. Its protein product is CASSFSGGAAGELFF.